This T cell receptor beta chain is drawn from a study of blood T cell repertoires in COVID-19. As for the study in general: PBMCs, B-cell-depleted T cells, or T cells were the source of the cDNA or gDNA that made up the material.

This CDR3 contains 15 residues. Germline V lookup: CDR1 SEHNR, CDR2 FQNEAQ (reference sequence). V shed 0 bases and J 8 bases; nucleotides not matched to a gene: 4. In the study's own analysis: For nucleated cells, counts were estimated from reference gene primer amplification. Using immunoSEQ multiplex PCR, the repertoire was profiled, and TCRdb retains in-frame clones only, with some absent. V and J calls and clone size are given by that table; D and trimming were obtained from the DNA. Of fewer than 150,000 clones in the sample, about four fifths are singletons; the top ten hold 18%. The TCR originated in a young man who had recovered from COVID-19. The rearrangement uses TRBV7-9 and TRBJ1-6, with 7 bases fitting TRBD1. Specimen: PBMCs or T cells enriched from blood (not recorded which). CDR3 sequence reads: CASSLATGPDSPLHF. CDR3 DNA sequence: TGTGCCAGCAGCTTAGCGACAGGGCCGGATTCACCCCTCCACTTT.